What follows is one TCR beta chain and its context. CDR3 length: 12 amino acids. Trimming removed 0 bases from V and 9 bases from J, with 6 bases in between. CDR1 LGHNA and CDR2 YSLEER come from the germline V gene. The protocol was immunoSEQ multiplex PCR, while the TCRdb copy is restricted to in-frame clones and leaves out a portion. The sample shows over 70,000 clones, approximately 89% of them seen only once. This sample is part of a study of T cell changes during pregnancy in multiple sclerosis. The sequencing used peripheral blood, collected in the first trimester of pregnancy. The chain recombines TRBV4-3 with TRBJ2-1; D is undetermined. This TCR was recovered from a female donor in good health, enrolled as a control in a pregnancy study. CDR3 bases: TGCGCCAGCAGCCAAGATAACAGTGAGCAGTTCTTC. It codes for CASSQDNSEQFF.